This T cell receptor beta chain comes out of a study of blood T cell repertoires in COVID-19. Sequencing used immunoSEQ multiplex PCR; TCRdb keeps in-frame clones, though not all of them. The sample records some 73,000 clones, more than 60% being singletons. After removal of 3 bases from V and 6 bases from J, the junction contained 5 bases not matched to a gene. Germline lookup yields CDR1 ENHRY and CDR2 SYGVKD. The CDR3 contains 15 residues. This clonotype was sampled from a man in his sixties with acute or convalescent COVID-19. The V call is TRBV10-3, the J call TRBJ2-3; 11 bases are a match to TRBD2. Sequencing was carried out using peripheral blood. CDR3 sequence (DNA): TGTGCCATCAGTGAATCTAGCGGGGGGCGGGATACGCAGTATTTT. Translating gives CAISESSGGRDTQYF.